The next 20 T cell receptor beta chains were all read from a single sample in a study. TCRdb independently ran MiXCR on the 5' RACE reads; one entry per CDR3 protein. The top ten hold around 4% of the sample, which has approximately 7,900 distinct CDR3 sequences, 65% to 70% seen once. What was sequenced was tumor-infiltrating naive CD4+ T cells sorted from the breast tumor. As to subset: naive CD4+ T cells, CD4+CD45RA+CD25-. These receptors all stem from a female donor with breast cancer.

Note on this clonotype: Germline and junction disagree at one end, which may indicate a read error. The V call is TRBV10-1, the J call TRBJ2-1, with TRBD2 matching 7 bases. The CDR3 contains 12 residues. In germline, CDR1 is WNHNN, CDR2 SYGVQD (reference sequence). The CDR3 coding sequence is TGCGCCAGCAGTGCCGAGCGGGGTGGCATGGTCTTC. Amino acid sequence: CASSAERGGMVF.

As regards this clonotype: A junction boundary mismatches the germline segment, possibly from a read error. The chain recombines TRBV5-1 with TRBJ2-1; 11 nucleotides align to TRBD2. CDR1 is SGHRS, CDR2 YFSETQ, per germline. The CDR3 consists of 16 residues. The CDR3 DNA follows: TGTGCCAGCAGCGCAGGGACTAGCGGCGACTACAATGAGCAGTTCTTC. Residues: CASSAGTSGDYNEQFF.

The genes are TRBV27 and TRBJ1-5, with 8 positions matching TRBD1. In germline, CDR1 is MNHEY, CDR2 SMNVEV (reference sequence). V dropped 5 bases and J dropped 3; count of bases not matched to a gene: 12. There are 17 residues in the CDR3. As DNA, the CDR3 is TGTGCCAGCAGTCCCCACCTCGGACAGGGTAACAATCAGCCCCAGCATTTT. Amino acids: CASSPHLGQGNNQPQHF.

The rearrangement links TRBV5-1 to TRBJ2-1; TRBD2 aligns across 8 bases. Germline values: CDR1 SGHRS, CDR2 YFSETQ. This CDR3 is built from 15 residues. Losses at the gene ends were 2 bases for V and 4 bases for J; bases not matched to a gene: 5. The CDR3 loop is CASSFDGTSYNEQFF. The DNA of the CDR3 is TGCGCCAGCAGCTTCGACGGGACTAGTTACAATGAGCAGTTCTTC.

The chain recombines TRBV20-1 with TRBJ2-3, with 12 bases fitting TRBD2. Germline V gives CDR1 DFQATT, CDR2 SNEGSKA (reference sequence). CDR3 length: 17 amino acids. The J segment lost 2 bases and the V segment lost 2 bases, leaving 8 bases of the junction unmatched. For the CDR3, the DNA is TGCAGTGCTAGACGGACTAGCGGGGTGGGGATCACAGATACGCAGTATTTT. It specifies CSARRTSGVGITDTQYF.

The chain combines TRBV12-3 or TRBV12-4 with TRBJ1-1; D is unresolved. The CDR3 loop spans 11 amino acids. With 6 bases removed from V and 4 bases from J, the gap between germline ends came to 6 bases. For the CDR3, the DNA is TGTGCCAGCAGACTCTCCACTGAAGCTTTCTTT. The encoded protein is CASRLSTEAFF.

This clonotype has only one observation. This chain connects TRBV5-1 to TRBJ1-1, with 7 bases that match TRBD1. With V trimmed by 1 base and J by 3 bases, 0 bases remained unmatched. The CDR3 is 13 amino acids. Per germline, CDR1 SGHRS and CDR2 YFSETQ. CDR3 residues: CASSLTGDTEAFF. In DNA, the CDR3 is TGCGCCAGCAGCTTGACAGGGGACACTGAAGCTTTCTTT.

The rearrangement uses TRBV20-1 and TRBJ2-1; TRBD2 aligns across 8 bases. CDR3 length equals 13 residues. Germline CDR1 and CDR2: DFQATT and SNEGSKA (reference sequence). CDR3 nucleotides: TGCATGCATGCGGGGGGCGGTTACAATGAGCAGTTCTTC. Protein: CMHAGGGYNEQFF.

This chain connects TRBV12-3 or TRBV12-4 to TRBJ2-3; D gene uncertain. This CDR3 is 11 amino acids long. V lost 5 bases and J lost 2, with 2 bases in between. This CDR3 is CASSVTDTQYF. The CDR3 coding sequence is TGTGCCAGCAGTGTCACAGATACGCAGTATTTT.

This chain links TRBV4-2 with TRBJ2-1, with D perhaps TRBD1 or TRBD2 (5 bases each). CDR1 and CDR2 from the germline V gene are LGHNA and YNFKEQ. Trimming removed 0 bases from V and 4 bases from J, with 10 bases in between. This CDR3 region has 15 residues. The CDR3 sequence is CASSQEEGTYNEQFF. The CDR3 nucleotides read TGTGCCAGCAGCCAAGAAGAGGGGACGTACAATGAGCAGTTCTTC.

This chain uses TRBV5-5 with TRBJ1-1, with D perhaps TRBD1 (5 bases). This CDR3 contains 14 residues. The V gene lost 1 base and the J gene lost 1 base, with 8 bases spanning the gap. In germline, CDR1 is SGHKS, CDR2 YYEKEE (reference sequence). The DNA for the CDR3 is TGTGCCAGCAGCTTGCGACAGACGAACACTGAAGCTTTCTTT. Translated, it gives CASSLRQTNTEAFF.

V and J are TRBV23-1 and TRBJ2-3, with D hard to call. TRBV23-1 is assigned to the ORF class and has an uncertain function. The CDR3 is 15 residues long. Between the trimmed V and J ends, which lost 0 bases and 1 base, there was a span of 8 bases. The CDR3 reads CASSQSYSGTDTQYF. The DNA for the CDR3 is TGCGCCAGCAGTCAATCATACAGCGGCACAGATACGCAGTATTTT.

The chain joins TRBV24-1 to TRBJ2-1; D is perhaps TRBD2 (5 bases). The germline V gene has CDR1 KGHDR and CDR2 SFDVKD. Trimming left V 9 bases short and J 5 bases short, with 16 bases between. The CDR3 loop spans 14 amino acids. CDR3 region: CATLPGFPHNEQFF. CDR3 bases: TGTGCCACCTTGCCGGGGTTTCCGCACAATGAGCAGTTCTTC.

CDR3 amino acids: CASSSHLGLAGTRETQYF. The DNA for the CDR3 is TGTGCCAGCAGCAGCCATCTGGGGCTGGCGGGGACACGAGAGACCCAGTACTTC. V usage is TRBV7-2 and J usage is TRBJ2-5; the D call may be TRBD1 or TRBD2 (6 bases each). V dropped 5 bases and J dropped 4 bases, with 26 bases sitting between them. This CDR3 has 18 residues. The V gene's germline CDR1 is SGHTA and CDR2 FQGNSA.

This chain joins TRBV30 and TRBJ1-2; D is unresolved. The CDR3 has 11 residues. Germline V gene data show CDR1 as GTSNPN and CDR2 as SVGIG (reference sequence). Trimming took off 2 bases at V and 8 bases at J, with 9 bases between the two ends. The CDR3 region has the DNA TGTGCCTGGAGTACCGGGTACGGCTACACCTTC. Translating gives CAWSTGYGYTF. The variable domain in full, with the rest retrieved from reference TRBV30 and TRBJ1-2, is SQTIHQWPATLVQPVGSPLSLECTVEGTSNPNLYWYRQAAGRGLQLLFYSVGIGQISSEVPQNLSASRPQDRQFILSSKKLLLSDSGFYLCAWSTGYGYTFGSGTRLTVV.

The chain couples TRBV20-1 to TRBJ2-3; D unclear. The CDR3 has 19 residues. Trimming left V 1 base short and J 0 bases short, with 23 bases between. Germline CDR1 DFQATT, CDR2 SNEGSKA (reference sequence). The CDR3 loop reads CSARGSRPNSRSSTDTQYF. DNA of the CDR3: TGCAGTGCTAGAGGGTCTCGGCCCAACAGTAGGTCCAGCACAGATACGCAGTATTTT.

The genes are TRBV27 and TRBJ1-1, with a possible D match to TRBD1 (6 bases). V was trimmed by 7 bases and J by 8 bases, leaving 29 bases between them. Germline V gene sequence: CDR1 MNHEY, CDR2 SMNVEV (reference sequence). The CDR3 extends over 17 amino acids. CDR3 in DNA: TGTGCCAGCAAGAGGAGAGACAGCCCACACGGGGGCGAGGAAGCTTTCTTT. Protein sequence: CASKRRDSPHGGEEAFF.

The V gene is TRBV27, the J gene TRBJ1-5, with 8 positions matching TRBD1. The CDR3 covers 13 residues. The V segment lost 5 bases and the J segment 6 bases; nucleotides outside the gene matches: 3. CDR1 is MNHEY and CDR2 is SMNVEV in the germline V gene (reference sequence). The CDR3 protein is CASSIDRGQPQHF. Here the CDR3 DNA reads TGTGCCAGCAGTATCGACAGGGGTCAGCCCCAGCATTTT.

The V and J genes are TRBV7-9 and TRBJ2-7; 7 bases map to TRBD1. Germline CDR1 is SEHNR and CDR2 is FQNEAQ (reference sequence). The CDR3 length is 15 residues. The J segment lost 2 bases and the V segment lost 0 bases, leaving 4 bases of the junction unmatched. The CDR3 DNA follows: TGTGCCAGCAGCTTAGCCCAAGGGACAGCCTACGAGCAGTACTTC. Translated: CASSLAQGTAYEQYF.

The chain links TRBV15 to TRBJ2-1, with a tentative D call TRBD2 (5 bases). Looked up from germline, CDR1 is LNHNV and CDR2 is YYDKDF (reference sequence). The CDR3 has 12 amino acids. Trimming shortened V by 5 bases and J by 7 bases, and 9 bases separated the two germline ends. The CDR3 DNA reads TGTGCCACCAGCTCGGGGTATAATGAGCAGTTCTTC. This translates into CATSSGYNEQFF.